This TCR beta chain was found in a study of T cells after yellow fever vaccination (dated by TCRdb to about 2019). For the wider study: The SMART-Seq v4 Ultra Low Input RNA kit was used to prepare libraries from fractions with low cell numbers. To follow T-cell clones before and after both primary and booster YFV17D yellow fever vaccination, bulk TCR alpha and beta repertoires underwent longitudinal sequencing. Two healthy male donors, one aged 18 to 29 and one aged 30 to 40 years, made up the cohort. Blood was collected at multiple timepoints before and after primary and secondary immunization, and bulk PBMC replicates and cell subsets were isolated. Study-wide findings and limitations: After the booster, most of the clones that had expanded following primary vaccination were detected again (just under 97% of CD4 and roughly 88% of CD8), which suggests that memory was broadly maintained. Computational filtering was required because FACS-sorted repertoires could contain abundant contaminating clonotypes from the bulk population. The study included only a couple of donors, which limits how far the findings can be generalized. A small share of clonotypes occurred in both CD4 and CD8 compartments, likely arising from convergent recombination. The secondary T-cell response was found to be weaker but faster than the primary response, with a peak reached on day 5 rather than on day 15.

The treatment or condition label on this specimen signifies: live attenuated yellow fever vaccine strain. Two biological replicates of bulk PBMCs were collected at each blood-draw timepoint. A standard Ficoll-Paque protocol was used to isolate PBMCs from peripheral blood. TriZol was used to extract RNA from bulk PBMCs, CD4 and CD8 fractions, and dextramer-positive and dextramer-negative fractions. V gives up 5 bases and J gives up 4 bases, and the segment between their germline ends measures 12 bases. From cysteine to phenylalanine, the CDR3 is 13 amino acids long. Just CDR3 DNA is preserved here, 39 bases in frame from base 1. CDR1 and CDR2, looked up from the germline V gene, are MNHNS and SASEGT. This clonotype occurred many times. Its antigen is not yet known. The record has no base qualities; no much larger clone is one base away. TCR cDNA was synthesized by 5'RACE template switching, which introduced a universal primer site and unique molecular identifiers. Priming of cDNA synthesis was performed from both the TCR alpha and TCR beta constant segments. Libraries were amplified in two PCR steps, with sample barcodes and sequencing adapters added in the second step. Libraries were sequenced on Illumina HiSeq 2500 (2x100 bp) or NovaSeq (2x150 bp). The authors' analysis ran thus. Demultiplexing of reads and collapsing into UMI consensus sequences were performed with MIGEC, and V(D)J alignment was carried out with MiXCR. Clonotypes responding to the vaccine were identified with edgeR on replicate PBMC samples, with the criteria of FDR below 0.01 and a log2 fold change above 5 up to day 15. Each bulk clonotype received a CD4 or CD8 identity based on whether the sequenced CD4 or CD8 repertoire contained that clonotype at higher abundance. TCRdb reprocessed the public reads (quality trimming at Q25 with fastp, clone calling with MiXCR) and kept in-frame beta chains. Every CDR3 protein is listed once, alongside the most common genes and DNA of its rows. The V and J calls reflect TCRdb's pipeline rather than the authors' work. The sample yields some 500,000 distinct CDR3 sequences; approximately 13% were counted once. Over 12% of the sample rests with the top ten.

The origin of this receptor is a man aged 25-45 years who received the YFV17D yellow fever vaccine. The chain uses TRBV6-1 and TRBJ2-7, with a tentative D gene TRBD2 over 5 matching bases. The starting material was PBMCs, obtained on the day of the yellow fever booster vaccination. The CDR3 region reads CASSPRTDYEQYF. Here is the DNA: TGTGCCAGCAGTCCGAGGACTGATTACGAGCAGTACTTC.